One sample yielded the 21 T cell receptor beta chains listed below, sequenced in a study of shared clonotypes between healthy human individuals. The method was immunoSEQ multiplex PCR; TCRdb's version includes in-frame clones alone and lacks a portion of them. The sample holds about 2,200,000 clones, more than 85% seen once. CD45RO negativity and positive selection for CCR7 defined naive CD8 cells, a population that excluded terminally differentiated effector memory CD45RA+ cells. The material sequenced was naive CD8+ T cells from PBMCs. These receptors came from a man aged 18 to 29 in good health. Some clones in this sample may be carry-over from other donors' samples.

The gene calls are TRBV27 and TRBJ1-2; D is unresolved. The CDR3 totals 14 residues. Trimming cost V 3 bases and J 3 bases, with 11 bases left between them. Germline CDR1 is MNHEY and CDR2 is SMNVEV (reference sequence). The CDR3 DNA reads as TGTGCCAGCAGTTTTGGTATAAGTGACTATGGCTACACCTTC. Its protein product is CASSFGISDYGYTF.

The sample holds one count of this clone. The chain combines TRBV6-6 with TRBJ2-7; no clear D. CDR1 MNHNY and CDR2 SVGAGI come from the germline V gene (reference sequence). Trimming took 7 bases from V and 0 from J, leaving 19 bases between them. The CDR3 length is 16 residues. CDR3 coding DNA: TGTGCCAGCACCCCGTCCAGCAGGACCCTCTCCTACGAGCAGTACTTC. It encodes CASTPSSRTLSYEQYF.

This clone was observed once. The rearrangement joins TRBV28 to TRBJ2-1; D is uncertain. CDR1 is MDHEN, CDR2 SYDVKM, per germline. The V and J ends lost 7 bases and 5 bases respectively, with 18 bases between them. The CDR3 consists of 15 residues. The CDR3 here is CASTMKGRVNNEQFF. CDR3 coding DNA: TGTGCCAGCACCATGAAGGGCCGCGTTAACAATGAGCAGTTCTTC.

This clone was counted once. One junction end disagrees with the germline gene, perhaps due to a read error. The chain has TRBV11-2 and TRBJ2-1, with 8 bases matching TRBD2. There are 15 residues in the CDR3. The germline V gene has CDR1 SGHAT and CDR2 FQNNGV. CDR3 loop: CASRPSAGDYHEQFF. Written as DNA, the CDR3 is TGTGCCAGCAGGCCATCAGCGGGAGACTACCATGAGCAGTTCTTC.

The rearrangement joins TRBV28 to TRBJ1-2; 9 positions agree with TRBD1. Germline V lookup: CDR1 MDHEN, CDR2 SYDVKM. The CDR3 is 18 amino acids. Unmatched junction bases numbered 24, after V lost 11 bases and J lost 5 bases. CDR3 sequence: CASQTHPGQGRVRYGYTF. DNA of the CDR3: TGTGCCTCACAAACTCATCCGGGACAGGGACGCGTTAGGTATGGCTACACCTTC.

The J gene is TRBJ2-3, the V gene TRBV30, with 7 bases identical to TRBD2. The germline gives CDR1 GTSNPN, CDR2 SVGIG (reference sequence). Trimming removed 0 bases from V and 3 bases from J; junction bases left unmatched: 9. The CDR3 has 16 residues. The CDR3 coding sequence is TGTGCCTGGAGTGTACGTCGGGAGGAGGGGACAGATACGCAGTATTTT. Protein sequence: CAWSVRREEGTDTQYF.

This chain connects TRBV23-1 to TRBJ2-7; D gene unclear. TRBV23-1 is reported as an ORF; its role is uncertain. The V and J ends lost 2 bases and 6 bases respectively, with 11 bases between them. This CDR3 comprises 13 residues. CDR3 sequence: CASSQPERSEQYF. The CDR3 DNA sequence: TGCGCCAGCAGTCAACCCGAACGGAGCGAGCAGTACTTC.

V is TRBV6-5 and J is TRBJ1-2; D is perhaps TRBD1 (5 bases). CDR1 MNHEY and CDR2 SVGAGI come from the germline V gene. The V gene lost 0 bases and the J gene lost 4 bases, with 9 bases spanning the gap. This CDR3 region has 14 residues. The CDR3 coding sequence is TGTGCCAGCAGTTACTCCCAGGGTGGCTATGGCTACACCTTC. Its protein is CASSYSQGGYGYTF.

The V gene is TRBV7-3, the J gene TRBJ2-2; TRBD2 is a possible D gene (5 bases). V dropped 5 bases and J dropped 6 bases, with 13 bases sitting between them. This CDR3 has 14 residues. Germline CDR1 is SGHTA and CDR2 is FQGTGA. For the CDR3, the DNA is TGTGCCAGCAGCCCGGGATCCCTCCCCGGGGAGCTGTTTTTT. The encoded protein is CASSPGSLPGELFF.

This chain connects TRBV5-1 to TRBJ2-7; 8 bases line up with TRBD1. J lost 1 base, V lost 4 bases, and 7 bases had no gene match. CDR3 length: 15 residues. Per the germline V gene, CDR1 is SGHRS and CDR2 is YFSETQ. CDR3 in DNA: TGCGCCAGCAGCCTACGGACAGGGCCATCCTACGAGCAGTACTTC. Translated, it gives CASSLRTGPSYEQYF.

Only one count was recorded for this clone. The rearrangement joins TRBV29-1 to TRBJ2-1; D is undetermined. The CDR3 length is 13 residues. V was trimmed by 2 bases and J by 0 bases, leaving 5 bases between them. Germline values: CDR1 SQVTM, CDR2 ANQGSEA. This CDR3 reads CSVEPVSYNEQFF. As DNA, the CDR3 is TGCAGCGTTGAACCGGTCTCCTACAATGAGCAGTTCTTC.

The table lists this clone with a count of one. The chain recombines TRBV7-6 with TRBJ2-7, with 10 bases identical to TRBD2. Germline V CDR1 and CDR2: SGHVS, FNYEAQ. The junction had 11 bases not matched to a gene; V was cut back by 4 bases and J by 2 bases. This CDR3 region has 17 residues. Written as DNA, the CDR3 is TGTGCCAGCAGCTCCCGAGAGACTAGCGGGCCAGCCTACGAGCAGTACTTC. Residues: CASSSRETSGPAYEQYF.

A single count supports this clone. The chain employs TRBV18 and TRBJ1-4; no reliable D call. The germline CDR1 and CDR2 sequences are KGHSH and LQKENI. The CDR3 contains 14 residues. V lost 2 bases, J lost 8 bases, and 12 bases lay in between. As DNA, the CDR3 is TGTGCCAGCTCACCAACCGGGGTTAGGGAAAAACTGTTTTTT. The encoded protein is CASSPTGVREKLFF.

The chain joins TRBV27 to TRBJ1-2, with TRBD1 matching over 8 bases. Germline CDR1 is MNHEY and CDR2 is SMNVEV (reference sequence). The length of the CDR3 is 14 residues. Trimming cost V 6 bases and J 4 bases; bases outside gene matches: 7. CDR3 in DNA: TGTGCCAGCAGCACCTCAGGGGGCGCCTATGGCTACACCTTC. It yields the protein CASSTSGGAYGYTF.

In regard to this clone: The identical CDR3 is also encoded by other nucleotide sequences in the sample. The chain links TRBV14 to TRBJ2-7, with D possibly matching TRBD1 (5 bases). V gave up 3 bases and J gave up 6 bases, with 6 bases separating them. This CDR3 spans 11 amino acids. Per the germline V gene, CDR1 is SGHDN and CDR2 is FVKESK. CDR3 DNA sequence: TGTGCCAGCAGCCAGGGGCCCGAGCAGTACTTC. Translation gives CASSQGPEQYF.

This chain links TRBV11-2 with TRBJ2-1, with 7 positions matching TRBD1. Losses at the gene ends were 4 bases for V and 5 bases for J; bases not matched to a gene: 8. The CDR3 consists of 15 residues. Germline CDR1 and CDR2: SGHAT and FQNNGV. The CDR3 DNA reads TGTGCCAGCAGCTCTCGGGACAGTAGGGACAATGAGCAGTTCTTC. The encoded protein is CASSSRDSRDNEQFF.

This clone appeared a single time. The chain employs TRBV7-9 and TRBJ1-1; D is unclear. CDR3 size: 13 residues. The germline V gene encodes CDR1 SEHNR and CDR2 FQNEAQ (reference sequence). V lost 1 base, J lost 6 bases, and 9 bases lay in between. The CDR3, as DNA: TGTGCCAGCAGCTTAGGGGTAGTGCCTGAAGCTTTCTTT. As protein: CASSLGVVPEAFF.

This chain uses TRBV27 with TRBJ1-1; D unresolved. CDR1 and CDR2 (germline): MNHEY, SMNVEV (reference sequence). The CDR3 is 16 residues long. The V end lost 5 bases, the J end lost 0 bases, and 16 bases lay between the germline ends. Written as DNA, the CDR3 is TGTGCCAGCAGTGCCCTAAGAGCAGTTTTGAACACTGAAGCTTTCTTT. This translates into CASSALRAVLNTEAFF.

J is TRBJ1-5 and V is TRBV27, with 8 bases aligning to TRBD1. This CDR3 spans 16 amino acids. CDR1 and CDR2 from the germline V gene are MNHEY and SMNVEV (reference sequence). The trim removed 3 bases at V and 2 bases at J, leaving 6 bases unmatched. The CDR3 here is CASSFRTGWRNQPQHF. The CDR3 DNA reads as TGTGCCAGCAGTTTTCGGACAGGGTGGCGCAATCAGCCCCAGCATTTT.

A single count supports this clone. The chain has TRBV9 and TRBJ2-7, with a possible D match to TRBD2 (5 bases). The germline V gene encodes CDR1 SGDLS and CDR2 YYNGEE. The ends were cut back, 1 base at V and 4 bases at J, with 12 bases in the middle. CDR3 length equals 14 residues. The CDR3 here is CASSVTGLEYEQYF. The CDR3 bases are TGTGCCAGCAGCGTAACGGGATTAGAGTACGAGCAGTACTTC.

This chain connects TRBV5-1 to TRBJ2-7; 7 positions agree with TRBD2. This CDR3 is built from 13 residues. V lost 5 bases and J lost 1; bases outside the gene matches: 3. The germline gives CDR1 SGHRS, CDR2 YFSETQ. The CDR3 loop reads CASRKRESYEQYF. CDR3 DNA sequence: TGCGCCAGCAGAAAGCGGGAATCCTACGAGCAGTACTTC.